This is a list of T cell receptor beta chains from one sample in a study of cytomegalovirus exposure and HLA in healthy donors. The assay was immunoSEQ multiplex PCR, and TCRdb's table has in-frame clones only and misses some. Recorded for this sample: roughly 200,000 clones. What was sequenced was PBMCs. Every receptor here comes from a girl aged 2-10 years in good health and CMV-seropositive. Both conserved end residues are part of each CDR3. A D gene is named only where the DNA matches it firmly.

D gene,J gene,V gene,CDR3 DNA,CDR3 protein
TRBD2,TRBJ2-1,TRBV27,TGTGCCAGCACGGGACTAGGCAATGAGCAGTTCTTC,CASTGLGNEQFF
NA,TRBJ2-2,TRBV27,TGTGCCAGCAGTTTGAGCCAGGGGCCCGGGGAGCTGTTTTTT,CASSLSQGPGELFF
TRBD2,TRBJ2-7,TRBV27,TGTGCCAGCAGTCCCCGACTGGAGAGCGGGAGGAGGAACGAGCAGTACTTC,CASSPRLESGRRNEQYF
TRBD1,TRBJ1-2,TRBV19,TGTGCCAGTAGTATCCAGGGGGCATCCCCTGGTGGTGGCTACACCTTC,CASSIQGASPGGGYTF
TRBD2,TRBJ2-7,TRBV27,TGTGCCAGCAGTCCCTCGCTAGCGGGAGGCTCCCACGAGCAGTACTTC,CASSPSLAGGSHEQYF
TRBD1,TRBJ2-3,TRBV7-9,TGTGCCAGCAGCTTCCGGGGACAGGATGAAGATACGCAGTATTTT,CASSFRGQDEDTQYF
NA,TRBJ1-2,TRBV2,TGTGCCAGCAGTGTGGGGGGAGGGCTGTCTTGGAACTATGGCTACACCTTC,CASSVGGGLSWNYGYTF
NA,TRBJ1-2,TRBV29-1,TGCAGCGTCGGCACACTAGAGCCGGGACCTCTGCGGGGCTATGGCTACACCTTC,CSVGTLEPGPLRGYGYTF
TRBD1,TRBJ1-2,TRBV13,TGTGCCAGCAGCTTAGGGGACAGGGCTAACTATGGCTACACCTTC,CASSLGDRANYGYTF
TRBD1,TRBJ2-2,TRBV11-3,TGTGCCAGCAGCTGGGACAGGGCCAGCACCGGGGAGCTGTTTTTT,CASSWDRASTGELFF